This T cell receptor (beta chain) was recovered during a study of blood T cell repertoires in COVID-19. Across the study: Whether acute or convalescent, the COVID-19 samples came from the United States, Italy and Spain. T cells, B-cell-depleted T cells, or PBMCs provided the cDNA or gDNA that served as material.

The CDR3 covers 21 residues. V lost 3 bases, J lost 3 bases, and 23 bases stayed unmatched. Germline values: CDR1 LNHNV, CDR2 YYDKDF (reference sequence). Original handling: Estimation of nucleated cell counts was performed using reference gene primer amplification. Assay used: immunoSEQ multiplex PCR; TCRdb lists only in-frame clones, some missing. The DNA was the basis for D and trimming; V, J and clone size are from that table. The sample has 180,000 or so clones; around four fifths are singletons. Enrolled through a virtual design, the participants were between roughly 18 and 100 years of age and came from under 25 US areas.

The receptor comes from a woman between 50 and 59 years old in a cohort exposed to, infected with or recovered from COVID-19 (not recorded which). The chain joins TRBV15 to TRBJ1-2; the match to TRBD1 covers 9 bases. Sequenced input: PBMCs or T cells enriched from blood (not recorded which). CDR3 in DNA: TGTGCCACCAGCAGCTTGTGGGGTTTTACAGGGGGCGCCTCTATAGACTATGGCTACACCTTC. Its protein product is CATSSLWGFTGGASIDYGYTF.